This entry lists 28 T cell receptor beta chains sequenced from one sample in a study of blood T cell repertoires in COVID-19. This table comes from immunoSEQ multiplex PCR, and its TCRdb copy is limited to in-frame clones, with some not included. The table shows over 110,000 clones, with about three quarters occurring only once. The sample consisted of peripheral blood. Receptors originate from an older woman with acute or convalescent COVID-19.

The J gene is TRBJ2-7, the V gene TRBV12-5; 11 bases are shared with TRBD1. Trimming cost V 5 bases and J 0 bases; bases outside gene matches: 3. CDR1 and CDR2 (germline): LGHNT, FRNRAP. This CDR3 comprises 15 residues. In DNA form, the CDR3 reads TGTGCTAGTGGTCTAGGACAGGGGGCCTCCTACGAGCAGTACTTC. Residues: CASGLGQGASYEQYF.

V gene TRBV3-1 (or the pseudogene TRBV3-2) combines with J gene TRBJ1-4; tentatively, D is TRBD1 (6 bases). The V gene lost 3 bases and the J gene lost 7 bases, with 9 bases spanning the gap. The germline gives CDR1 LGHDT, CDR2 YNNKEL (reference sequence). The CDR3 consists of 13 residues. CDR3 sequence: CASSHRGLEKLFF. As DNA, the CDR3 is TGTGCCAGCAGCCACAGGGGTCTTGAAAAACTGTTTTTT.

The CDR3 is CASSSGLTSTDTQYF. The CDR3 nucleotides are TGCGCCAGCAGCTCGGGACTTACTAGCACAGATACGCAGTATTTT. The chain recombines TRBV5-1 with TRBJ2-3; possible D gene TRBD2, 6 bases. From germline, CDR1 is SGHRS and CDR2 YFSETQ. The length of the CDR3 is 15 residues. Trimming took off 3 bases at V and 0 bases at J, with 11 bases between the two ends.

The CDR3 here is CASSTSTRGPYGELFF. The CDR3 DNA reads as TGTGCCAGCAGCACATCTACTAGGGGGCCCTACGGGGAGCTGTTTTTT. The genes are TRBV7-6 and TRBJ2-2, with TRBD1 matching 7 bases. This CDR3 region has 16 residues. Looked up from germline, CDR1 is SGHVS and CDR2 is FNYEAQ. Trimming took 5 bases from V and 7 from J; bases not matched to a gene: 13.

V gene TRBV5-4 combines with J gene TRBJ2-1; 11 positions match TRBD2. The V gene end was trimmed by 0 bases and the J gene end by 7 bases; junction bases not matched to a gene: 9. CDR3 length equals 17 residues. Germline values: CDR1 SGHNT, CDR2 YYREEE (reference sequence). The CDR3 reads CASSLELAGARGNEQFF. CDR3 nucleotides: TGTGCCAGCAGCTTGGAACTAGCGGGAGCAAGGGGTAATGAGCAGTTCTTC.

The chain is built from TRBV2 and TRBJ1-3; unclear D gene. The CDR3 loop spans 15 amino acids. In germline, CDR1 is SNHLY, CDR2 FYNNEI. V was cut by 5 bases and J by 1 base, with 12 bases left in between. This chain's CDR3 is CASSFYGLSGNTIYF. The CDR3 coding sequence is TGTGCCAGCAGTTTTTATGGACTGTCTGGAAACACCATATATTTT.

The chain has TRBV25-1 and TRBJ2-7, with D possibly matching TRBD1 (6 bases). Germline loops: CDR1 MGHDK, CDR2 SYGVNS. The CDR3 spans 15 residues. V gave up 1 base and J gave up 2 bases, with 12 bases separating them. The CDR3 region is CASSESRGIPYEQYF. CDR3 bases: TGTGCCAGCAGTGAATCCAGGGGTATACCCTACGAGCAGTACTTC.

This clone was seen a single time. V and J are TRBV19 and TRBJ2-7; 7 nucleotides match TRBD2. The CDR3 is 15 amino acids. With V trimmed by 4 bases and J by 5 bases, 11 bases remained unmatched. Germline CDR1 is LNHDA and CDR2 is SQIVND (reference sequence). DNA of the CDR3: TGTGCCAGTAGTACTTTTGCGGGAGATTTGGACGAGCAGTACTTC. Protein sequence: CASSTFAGDLDEQYF.

The sample holds one count of this clone. J is TRBJ2-7 and V is TRBV19; D is ambiguous. Trimming left V 4 bases short and J 3 bases short, with 13 bases between. Germline V gene lookup returns CDR1 LNHDA and CDR2 SQIVND (reference sequence). The CDR3 contains 14 residues. CDR3 nucleotide sequence: TGTGCCAGTAGTAGTCCGCAGCGAAACTACGAGCAGTACTTC. It specifies CASSSPQRNYEQYF.

V is TRBV7-9 and J is TRBJ2-7; 8 bases are shared with TRBD1. V shed 5 bases and J 3 bases; nucleotides not matched to a gene: 12. The CDR3 spans 16 residues. CDR1 is SEHNR and CDR2 is FQNEAQ in the germline V gene (reference sequence). CDR3 sequence (DNA): TGTGCCAGCAGCGCCCAAACAGGGGGTCGCGTCTACGAGCAGTACTTC. Protein sequence: CASSAQTGGRVYEQYF. Complete variable domain (other parts from reference TRBV7-9 and TRBJ2-7): DTGVSQNPRHKITKRGQNVTFRCDPISEHNRLYWYRQTLGQGPEFLTYFQNEAQLEKSRLLSDRFSAERPKGSFSTLEIQRTEQGDSAMYLCASSAQTGGRVYEQYFGPGTRLTVT.

This clone has a handful of counts. The chain is built from TRBV2 and TRBJ1-2; TRBD1 might be the D (6 bases). The length of the CDR3 is 14 residues. Trimming pared 4 bases from V and 4 bases from J, leaving 13 bases between. CDR1 and CDR2 from the germline V gene are SNHLY and FYNNEI. The CDR3 DNA follows: TGTGCCAGCAGTGCGGGATACAGGGCCTATGGCTACACCTTC. Translation gives CASSAGYRAYGYTF.

J is TRBJ1-2 and V is TRBV6-2 or TRBV6-3, with TRBD1 matching 8 bases. The length of the CDR3 is 15 residues. Germline V lookup: CDR1 MNHEY, CDR2 SVGEGT. V was clipped by 2 bases and J by 6 bases; unmatched bases: 8. In nucleotides, the CDR3 is TGTGCCAGCAGTTACCTCCAGGACAGGGAAAATGGCTACACCTTC. As protein: CASSYLQDRENGYTF.

The chain carries TRBV6-5 and TRBJ2-1; tentatively, D is TRBD2 (6 bases). This CDR3 spans 16 amino acids. Germline CDR1 is MNHEY and CDR2 is SVGAGI. Trimming took off 1 base at V and 4 bases at J, with 14 bases between the two ends. The CDR3 loop is CASSYFPSGQYNEQFF. The CDR3 DNA reads as TGTGCCAGCAGTTACTTTCCAAGCGGGCAATACAATGAGCAGTTCTTC.

This chain connects TRBV7-9 to TRBJ1-1, with D unclear. The CDR3 is 11 residues long. Trimming removed 0 bases at V and 7 bases at J, with 3 bases between. Germline CDR1 is SEHNR and CDR2 is FQNEAQ (reference sequence). The CDR3 sequence: CASSLAYEAFF. The CDR3, as DNA: TGTGCCAGCAGCTTAGCGTATGAAGCTTTCTTT.

Here the CDR3 DNA reads TGTGCCAGCAGCCCCGGGACTAGCGGGCTTCGAAGCTCCTACAATGAGCAGTTCTTC. Protein product: CASSPGTSGLRSSYNEQFF. This chain uses TRBV7-9 with TRBJ2-1, with TRBD2 matching 12 bases. From germline, CDR1 is SEHNR and CDR2 FQNEAQ (reference sequence). The J segment lost 0 bases and the V segment lost 5 bases, leaving 11 bases of the junction unmatched. This CDR3 is 19 amino acids long.

The gene calls are TRBV5-1 and TRBJ2-4, with D possibly matching TRBD2 (5 bases). This CDR3 has 14 amino acids. V lost 3 bases and J lost 0, with 7 bases in between. CDR1 SGHRS and CDR2 YFSETQ come from the germline V gene. The CDR3 bases are TGCGCCAGCAGCTGGGGAGTAGCCAAAAACATTCAGTACTTC. Translating gives CASSWGVAKNIQYF.

The J gene is TRBJ2-7, the V gene TRBV21-1; the D call in the table, TRBD2, was not verified against the DNA. TRBV21-1 is a pseudogene. CDR3 size: 14 residues. The CDR3 loop is CAEPGTSGTYEQYF. CDR3 bases: TGTGCCGAACCCGGGACTAGCGGTACCTACGAGCAGTACTTC.

This clone occurred a few times. The chain uses TRBV19 and TRBJ1-2; 7 bases align to TRBD1. The CDR3 is 16 residues long. Per germline, CDR1 LNHDA and CDR2 SQIVND (reference sequence). V gave up 4 bases and J gave up 6 bases; unmatched junction bases: 14. The CDR3 DNA is TGTGCCAGTAGTAATCCCGGGACAGTGCATAGGGATGGCTACACCTTC. Its protein product is CASSNPGTVHRDGYTF.

The chain links TRBV27 to TRBJ2-7; no clear D gene. Trimming took off 2 bases at V and 4 bases at J, with 6 bases between the two ends. CDR1 is MNHEY, CDR2 SMNVEV, per germline (reference sequence). This CDR3 region has 12 residues. The CDR3 loop reads CASSLTGYEQYF. In DNA, the CDR3 is TGTGCCAGCAGTTTAACGGGTTACGAGCAGTACTTC.

The V call is TRBV6-5, the J call TRBJ1-5; 7 bases map to TRBD1. The CDR3 runs 15 residues. Germline V CDR1 and CDR2: MNHEY, SVGAGI. Losses at the gene ends were 3 bases for V and 4 bases for J; bases not matched to a gene: 6. The CDR3 nucleotides read TGTGCCAGCAGTTATTCACCGACAGGGAATCAGCCCCAGCATTTT. It specifies CASSYSPTGNQPQHF.

V and J are TRBV18 and TRBJ2-7, with TRBD1 identical over 7 bases. This CDR3 region has 18 residues. Germline CDR1 reads KGHSH; CDR2 reads LQKENI. V gave up 4 bases and J gave up 1 base; unmatched junction bases: 16. CDR3 region: CASSLVPPTGTVSYEQYF. The CDR3 DNA follows: TGTGCCAGCTCACTCGTCCCCCCCACCGGGACAGTTTCCTACGAGCAGTACTTC.

CDR3 sequence reads: CASSLSLRGRANEQYF. In DNA, the CDR3 is TGTGCCAGCAGCTTAAGTTTGCGCGGGAGGGCTAACGAGCAGTACTTC. V gene TRBV7-2 combines with J gene TRBJ2-7, with TRBD2 matching 9 bases. Germline-derived CDR1 and CDR2 are SGHTA and FQGNSA. The CDR3 is made up of 16 amino acids. Germline trimming cut 2 bases from V and 5 bases from J; bases unmatched to any gene: 10.

In its sample, this clone was seen a few times. The chain couples TRBV28 to TRBJ1-4; 8 bases are shared with TRBD1. Germline V gene sequence: CDR1 MDHEN, CDR2 SYDVKM. J gave up 7 bases and V 6 bases, and 10 bases lay outside the gene matches. This CDR3 has 15 amino acids. CDR3 sequence: CASRDREFPAEKLFF. CDR3 nucleotide sequence: TGTGCCAGCAGGGACAGGGAATTTCCCGCTGAAAAACTGTTTTTT.

The chain links TRBV11-1 to TRBJ2-7; D is perhaps TRBD2 (6 bases). The CDR3 is made up of 15 amino acids. Per germline, CDR1 SGHAT and CDR2 FQDESV (reference sequence). Trimming shortened V by 5 bases and J by 3 bases, and 17 bases separated the two germline ends. CDR3 region: CASSRARTTNYEQYF. DNA for the CDR3: TGTGCCAGCAGCCGAGCTAGGACTACCAACTACGAGCAGTACTTC.

The chain carries TRBV4-2 and TRBJ2-3, with TRBD2 matching over 10 bases. The V segment lost 5 bases and the J segment 3 bases; nucleotides outside the gene matches: 8. Germline CDR1 LGHNA, CDR2 YNFKEQ. The CDR3 totals 16 residues. The CDR3 sequence is CASSSSLAGVTDTQYF. The CDR3 DNA sequence: TGTGCCAGCAGCTCGAGCCTAGCGGGAGTTACAGATACGCAGTATTTT.

This chain joins TRBV5-4 and TRBJ1-1; 9 positions agree with TRBD1. The CDR3 extends over 13 amino acids. Germline CDR1 reads SGHNT; CDR2 reads YYREEE (reference sequence). V lost 7 bases, J lost 6 bases, and 7 bases stayed unmatched. CDR3: CASRWGDRAEAFF. The CDR3 coding sequence is TGTGCCAGCCGCTGGGGGGACAGGGCTGAAGCTTTCTTT.

The chain has TRBV5-1 and TRBJ2-2, with TRBD2 matching 10 bases. Losses at the gene ends were 3 bases for V and 3 bases for J; bases not matched to a gene: 8. The CDR3 extends over 17 amino acids. The germline CDR1 and CDR2 sequences are SGHRS and YFSETQ. The CDR3 is CASSWVSGRADTGELFF. The CDR3 bases are TGCGCCAGCAGCTGGGTAAGCGGGAGGGCCGACACCGGGGAGCTGTTTTTT. Variable domain in full (rest from reference TRBV5-1 and TRBJ2-2): KAGVTQTPRYLIKTRGQQVTLSCSPISGHRSVSWYQQTPGQGLQFLFEYFSETQRNKGNFPGRFSGRQFSNSRSEMNVSTLELGDSALYLCASSWVSGRADTGELFFGEGSRLTVL.

The chain recombines TRBV20-1 with TRBJ2-1; 7 positions agree with TRBD2. Losses at the gene ends were 3 bases for V and 1 base for J; bases not matched to a gene: 3. CDR3 length: 14 amino acids. The germline gives CDR1 DFQATT, CDR2 SNEGSKA (reference sequence). The DNA of the CDR3 is TGCAGTGCTAGTGACGGGAGGTCCTACAATGAGCAGTTCTTC. It specifies CSASDGRSYNEQFF.